This T cell receptor beta chain was identified during a study of regulatory T cells in long-lasting Graves disease. Sequencing libraries for TCR beta were prepared with iRepertoire HTBI primers and Arm-PCR of CDR3 regions. From the multiplex PCR reads, TCRdb called clonotypes with MiXCR, one entry per CDR3 protein. The sample yields around 450,000 distinct CDR3 sequences, 20% to 25% seen once. Time point indicated: persistent/refractory GD, antithyroid drugs over 5 years with positive TRAb. There was RNA extracted from PBMCs, and the TCR library was made from it. This CDR3 contains 13 residues. V was pared by 6 bases and J by 4 bases, with 12 bases between. The V gene's germline CDR1 is LNHDA and CDR2 SQIVND (reference sequence).

J is TRBJ1-1 and V is TRBV19; D is undetermined. The specimen was peripheral blood mononuclear cells (PBMCs), collected when the disease was refractory, from a patient treated with antithyroid drugs. This receptor was identified in a female donor with Graves disease. The CDR3 is CASRTAWGTEAFF. CDR3 nucleotides: TGTGCCAGTAGGACGGCCTGGGGCACTGAAGCTTTCTTT.